Each of the 9 T cell receptor beta chains below was sequenced from the same sample in a study of blood T cell repertoires in COVID-19. Sequenced by immunoSEQ multiplex PCR; TCRdb stores in-frame clones only, minus some. The repertoire has about 200,000 clones, roughly 84% of them found once; the top ten carry roughly an eighth. Sequencing input: peripheral blood. The receptors originated from a human donor in a cohort sampled during active COVID-19.

The chain carries TRBV30 and TRBJ2-5; 7 bases agree with TRBD1. CDR1 and CDR2 from the germline V gene are GTSNPN and SVGIG (reference sequence). The CDR3 is made up of 18 amino acids. Germline trimming cut 2 bases from V and 3 bases from J; bases unmatched to any gene: 18. The CDR3 region has the DNA TGTGCCTGGAGTCTCTCGAAGACAGGGCTTTCCCGCGAAGAGACCCAGTACTTC. Its protein product is CAWSLSKTGLSREETQYF. The whole variable domain, filled in from reference TRBV30 and TRBJ2-5, reads SQTIHQWPATLVQPVGSPLSLECTVEGTSNPNLYWYRQAAGRGLQLLFYSVGIGQISSEVPQNLSASRPQDRQFILSSKKLLLSDSGFYLCAWSLSKTGLSREETQYFGPGTRLLVL.

The chain couples TRBV27 to TRBJ2-1; D perhaps matches TRBD1 (5 bases). The germline gives CDR1 MNHEY, CDR2 SMNVEV (reference sequence). This CDR3 has 16 amino acids. V gave up 5 bases and J gave up 4 bases, with 18 bases separating them. This CDR3 reads CASSGAYIGTYNEQFF. The CDR3 DNA is TGTGCCAGCAGTGGGGCATACATCGGAACTTACAATGAGCAGTTCTTC.

The rearrangement uses TRBV4-2 and TRBJ2-1; D gene unclear. The CDR3 contains 13 residues. Trimming cost V 1 base and J 5 bases, with 6 bases left between them. In germline, CDR1 is LGHNA, CDR2 YNFKEQ. CDR3 sequence (DNA): TGTGCCAGCAGCCAAGGAACGGACAATGAGCAGTTCTTC. It specifies CASSQGTDNEQFF.

Written as DNA, the CDR3 is TGTGCCAGCAACACCAGGGACAGGGGAGAGGAGGATACGCAGTATTTT. As protein: CASNTRDRGEEDTQYF. The V gene is TRBV7-2, the J gene TRBJ2-3; 10 bases line up with TRBD1. The CDR3 is 16 amino acids. The junction had 13 bases not matched to a gene; V was cut back by 7 bases and J by 6 bases. The germline gives CDR1 SGHTA, CDR2 FQGNSA.

The V gene is TRBV6-5, the J gene TRBJ2-7; TRBD1 aligns across 7 bases. J lost 0 bases, V lost 0 bases, and 5 bases had no gene match. This CDR3 has 16 residues. Germline CDR1 is MNHEY and CDR2 is SVGAGI. Written as DNA, the CDR3 is TGTGCCAGCAGTTACTCGACTGGGACAGCCTCCTACGAGCAGTACTTC. Its translation is CASSYSTGTASYEQYF.

This chain connects TRBV10-1 to TRBJ2-3; 8 bases are shared with TRBD1. Germline lookup yields CDR1 WNHNN and CDR2 SYGVQD (reference sequence). The length of the CDR3 is 16 residues. The V and J ends lost 4 bases and 1 base, in that order; junction bases with no gene match: 7. The CDR3 DNA follows: TGCGCCAGCAGTGGCTCCGGGACAGGAGGCACAGATACGCAGTATTTT. Translated: CASSGSGTGGTDTQYF.

V gene TRBV4-1 combines with J gene TRBJ1-2; no clear D gene. Germline loops: CDR1 MGHRA, CDR2 YSYEKL. V lost 2 bases and J 0 bases, leaving 10 bases between the germline ends. CDR3 size: 15 residues. CDR3 DNA: TGCGCCAGCAGCCAAACCCCGACAACTAACTATGGCTACACCTTC. Translation gives CASSQTPTTNYGYTF.

This chain connects TRBV3-1 (or the pseudogene TRBV3-2) to TRBJ2-3; D ambiguous. Looked up from germline, CDR1 is LGHDT and CDR2 is YNNKEL (reference sequence). The CDR3 consists of 17 residues. Trimming took off 5 bases at V and 5 bases at J, with 23 bases between the two ends. DNA for the CDR3: TGTGCCAGCAGCAAATTGGCGGCGGCAAGGTTATTAGATACGCAGTATTTT. Protein sequence: CASSKLAAARLLDTQYF.

J is TRBJ2-5 and V is TRBV11-2; 10 bases fit TRBD2. The CDR3 is made up of 18 amino acids. The germline gives CDR1 SGHAT, CDR2 FQNNGV. J lost 0 bases, V lost 4 bases, and 11 bases had no gene match. This CDR3 is CASSSLRGSGRDQETQYF. In DNA form, the CDR3 reads TGTGCCAGCAGCTCCCTTAGGGGCAGCGGGAGGGACCAAGAGACCCAGTACTTC.